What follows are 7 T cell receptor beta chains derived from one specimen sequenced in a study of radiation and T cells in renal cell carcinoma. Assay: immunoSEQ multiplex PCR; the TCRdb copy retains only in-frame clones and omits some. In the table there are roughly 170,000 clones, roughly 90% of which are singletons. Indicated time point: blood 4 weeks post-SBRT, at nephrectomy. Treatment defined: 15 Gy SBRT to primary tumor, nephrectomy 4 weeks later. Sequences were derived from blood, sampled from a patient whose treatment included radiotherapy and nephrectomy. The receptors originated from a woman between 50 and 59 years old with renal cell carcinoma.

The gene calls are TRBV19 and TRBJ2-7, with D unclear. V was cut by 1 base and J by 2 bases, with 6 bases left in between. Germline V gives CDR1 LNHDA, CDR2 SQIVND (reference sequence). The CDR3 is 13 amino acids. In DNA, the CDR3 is TGTGCCAGTAGTATAGCTGGTACCTACGAGCAGTACTTC. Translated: CASSIAGTYEQYF.

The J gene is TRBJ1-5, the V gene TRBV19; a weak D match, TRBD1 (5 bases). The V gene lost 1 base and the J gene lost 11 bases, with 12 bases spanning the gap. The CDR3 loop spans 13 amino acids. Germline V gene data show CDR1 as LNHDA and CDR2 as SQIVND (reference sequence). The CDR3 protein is CASSIGQFRAQHF. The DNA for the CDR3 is TGTGCCAGTAGTATAGGTCAGTTCAGGGCCCAGCATTTT.

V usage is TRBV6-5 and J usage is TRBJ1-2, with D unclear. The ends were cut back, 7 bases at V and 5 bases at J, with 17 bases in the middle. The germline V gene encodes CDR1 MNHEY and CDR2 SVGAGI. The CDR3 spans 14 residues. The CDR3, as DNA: TGTGCCAGCATCCAACCCGGTGGCGGTTATGGCTACACCTTC. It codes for CASIQPGGGYGYTF.

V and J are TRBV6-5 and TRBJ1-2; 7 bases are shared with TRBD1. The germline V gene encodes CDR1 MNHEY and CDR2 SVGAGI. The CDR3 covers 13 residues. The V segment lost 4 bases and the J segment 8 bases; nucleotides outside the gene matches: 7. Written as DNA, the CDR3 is TGTGCCAGCAGTTTCCTTCAGGGGGGAGGCTACACCTTC. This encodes CASSFLQGGGYTF.

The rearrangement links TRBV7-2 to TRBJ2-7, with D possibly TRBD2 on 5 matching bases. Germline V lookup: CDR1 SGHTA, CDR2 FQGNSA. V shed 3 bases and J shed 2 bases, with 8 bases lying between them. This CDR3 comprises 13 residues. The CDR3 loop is CASSLQEAYEQYF. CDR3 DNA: TGTGCCAGCAGCTTGCAGGAGGCCTACGAGCAGTACTTC.

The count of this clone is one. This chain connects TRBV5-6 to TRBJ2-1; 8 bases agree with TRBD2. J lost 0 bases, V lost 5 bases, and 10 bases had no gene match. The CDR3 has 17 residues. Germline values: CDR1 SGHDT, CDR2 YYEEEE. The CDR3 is CASSSSGTRGSYNEQFF. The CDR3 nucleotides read TGTGCCAGCAGTTCCTCCGGGACTAGAGGCTCCTACAATGAGCAGTTCTTC.

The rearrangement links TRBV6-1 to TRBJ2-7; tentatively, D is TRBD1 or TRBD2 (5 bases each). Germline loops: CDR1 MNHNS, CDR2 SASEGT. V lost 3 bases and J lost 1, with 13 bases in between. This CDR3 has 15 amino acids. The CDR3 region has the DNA TGTGCCAGCAGTGAGGGGGACCCGCGTTCCTACGAGCAGTACTTC. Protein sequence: CASSEGDPRSYEQYF.